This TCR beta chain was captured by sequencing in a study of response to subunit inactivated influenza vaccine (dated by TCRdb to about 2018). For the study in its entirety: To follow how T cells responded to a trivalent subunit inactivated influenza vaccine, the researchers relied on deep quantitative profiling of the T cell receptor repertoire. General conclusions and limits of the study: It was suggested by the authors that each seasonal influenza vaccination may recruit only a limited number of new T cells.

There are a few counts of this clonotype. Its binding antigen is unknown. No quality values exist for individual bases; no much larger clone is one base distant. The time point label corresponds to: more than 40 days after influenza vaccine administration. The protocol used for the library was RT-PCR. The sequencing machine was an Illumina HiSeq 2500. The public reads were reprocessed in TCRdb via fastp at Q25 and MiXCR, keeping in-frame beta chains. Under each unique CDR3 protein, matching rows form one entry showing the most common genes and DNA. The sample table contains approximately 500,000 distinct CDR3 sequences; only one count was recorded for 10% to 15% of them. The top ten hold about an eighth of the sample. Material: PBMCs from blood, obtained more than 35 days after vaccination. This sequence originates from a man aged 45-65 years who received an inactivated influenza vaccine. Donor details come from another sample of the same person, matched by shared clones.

CDR3 protein: CASSRRDRSNGELFF. The nucleotide sequence is given as TGCGCCAGCAGCCGCCGGGACAGGTCGAATGGGGAACTGTTTTTT. The chain is assembled from TRBV4-3 and TRBJ1-4; TRBD1 agrees with 8 junctional bases. As encoded in the germline V gene, CDR1 is LGHNA while CDR2 is YSLEER. The cysteine opens and the phenylalanine closes a CDR3 of 15 amino acids. CDR3 DNA is the only sequence kept; it has 45 bases, read in frame from the first base. The junction shows trimming of 4 bases on V and 12 bases on J, and the gene matches do not reach 13 bases of it.